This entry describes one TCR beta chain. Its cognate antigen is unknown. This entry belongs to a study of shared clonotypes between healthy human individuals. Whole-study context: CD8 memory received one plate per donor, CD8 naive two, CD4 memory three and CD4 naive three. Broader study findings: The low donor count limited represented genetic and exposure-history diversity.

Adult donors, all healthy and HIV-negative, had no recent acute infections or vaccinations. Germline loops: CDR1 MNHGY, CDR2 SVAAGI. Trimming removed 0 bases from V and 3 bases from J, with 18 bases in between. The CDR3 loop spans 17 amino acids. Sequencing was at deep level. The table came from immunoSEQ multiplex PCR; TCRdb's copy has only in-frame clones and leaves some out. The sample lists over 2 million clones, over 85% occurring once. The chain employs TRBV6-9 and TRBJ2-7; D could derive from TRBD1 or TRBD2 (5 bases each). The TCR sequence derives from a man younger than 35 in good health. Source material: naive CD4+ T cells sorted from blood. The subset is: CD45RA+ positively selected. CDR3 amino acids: CASSYSLRGVEVYEQYF. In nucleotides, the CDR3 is TGTGCCAGCAGTTATTCTCTCCGAGGGGTGGAAGTCTACGAGCAGTACTTC.